This record looks at one T cell receptor (beta chain) sequence and its context. Its antigen is undetermined. This record belongs to a study of blood T cells in healthy people across ages. General observations from the study: No conclusive comparison of naive versus antigen-experienced cells was possible with unsorted PBMCs. Possibly confounding the expanded clonotype changes was the fact that donor CMV status was unknown.

For the second PCR, which ran for about 6 to 11 cycles, a sample-barcoded 5' primer and a J-beta primer mix were used. Each CDR3 protein is one row after TCRdb ran MiXCR on the 5' RACE reads. The table shows around 990,000 distinct CDR3 sequences, with roughly 24% occurring only once. With 1 base removed from V and 4 bases from J, the gap between germline ends came to 16 bases. The CDR3 has 15 residues. Germline V gives CDR1 DFQATT, CDR2 SNEGSKA (reference sequence). These same data were also listed under a study on T cells of mothers and their children. From that report: RNA was extracted, and all of it went into cDNA synthesis at 1.5 ug per 15 ul. The authors identified no persistent microchimeric T cell clones.

The TCR sequence derives from a girl aged 2 to 9 in good health. The source material was blood. This sequence joins TRBV20-1 and TRBJ1-2; D call uncertain. CDR3 residues: CSARGFGEDTYGYTF. DNA for the CDR3: TGCAGTGCTAGAGGGTTTGGGGAAGATACCTATGGCTACACCTTC.